Following are 5 T cell receptor beta chains from one sample sequenced in a study of identical twins. TCRdb re-called the 5' RACE reads through MiXCR, storing one row per CDR3 protein. The table shows 1.5 million or so distinct CDR3 sequences, with around 29% occurring only once. Material for sequencing was cord blood. These receptors were taken from a newborn girl in good health.

The V gene is TRBV12-3 or TRBV12-4, the J gene TRBJ2-1; the D gene is possibly TRBD2 (5 bases). The CDR3 length is 14 residues. V lost 4 bases to trimming and J lost 9 bases, with 16 bases between them. CDR3 bases: TGTGCCAGCAGTTATGGTGAGGGAAGCAGTGAGCAGTTCTTC. Translation: CASSYGEGSSEQFF.

The V gene is TRBV29-1, the J gene TRBJ1-3; D is perhaps TRBD1 (5 bases). Per germline, CDR1 SQVTM and CDR2 ANQGSEA. Trimming took 7 bases from V and 2 from J, leaving 12 bases between them. This CDR3 has 13 residues. As DNA, the CDR3 is TGCAGCGGGGTTCCGGGGGCTGGAAACACCATATATTTT. It specifies CSGVPGAGNTIYF.

The V and J genes are TRBV20-1 and TRBJ2-3; the D gene is possibly TRBD2 (6 bases). Germline assignment: CDR1 DFQATT and CDR2 SNEGSKA (reference sequence). The CDR3 has 17 amino acids. Trimming cost V 0 bases and J 6 bases, with 22 bases left between them. The CDR3 DNA sequence: TGCAGTGCTAGAGATTGGGGAGCGGGTCGGATCGCGGATACGCAGTATTTT. Translating gives CSARDWGAGRIADTQYF.

There are a few counts of this clonotype. The rearrangement links TRBV20-1 to TRBJ2-1; perhaps TRBD2 as D (5 bases). The CDR3 consists of 13 residues. In germline, CDR1 is DFQATT, CDR2 SNEGSKA (reference sequence). Trimming took 2 bases from V and 4 from J, leaving 9 bases between them. The CDR3 spells CSARLAIYNEQFF. The CDR3 DNA reads as TGCAGTGCTAGACTAGCCATATACAATGAGCAGTTCTTC.

A note on this clonotype: With a much larger clone just one base away, this may be a read error. The chain employs TRBV13 and TRBJ2-5; 7 nucleotides line up with TRBD2. Germline lookup yields CDR1 PRHDT and CDR2 FYEKMQ (reference sequence). V trimming: 5 bases; J trimming: 11 bases; junction bases outside the gene matches: 17. This CDR3 region has 15 residues. The CDR3 region has the DNA TGTGCCAGCAGCACACACGGACTAGTCGACAATGAGCAGTACTTC. Translation gives CASSTHGLVDNEQYF.